One sample yielded the 3 T cell receptor beta chains listed below, sequenced in a study of response to subunit inactivated influenza vaccine. In TCRdb, the RT-PCR reads were re-called with MiXCR into one record per CDR3 protein. Of roughly 670,000 distinct CDR3 sequences listed, roughly 15% are singletons. Material: PBMCs from blood, obtained around 15 days before vaccination. Source of these receptors: a man aged 50 to 60 who received an inactivated influenza vaccine.

This clonotype was seen only a few times. The chain recombines TRBV19 with TRBJ2-1; no reliable D call. This CDR3 comprises 15 residues. Germline CDR1 reads LNHDA; CDR2 reads SQIVND (reference sequence). The ends were cut back, 3 bases at V and 2 bases at J, with 11 bases in the middle. The CDR3 DNA reads as TGTGCCAGTAGTATGATGGGTGGAACCTACAATGAGCAGTTCTTC. Encoded protein: CASSMMGGTYNEQFF.

V and J are TRBV2 and TRBJ2-7; 7 positions match TRBD1. Germline V gene lookup returns CDR1 SNHLY and CDR2 FYNNEI. This CDR3 spans 13 amino acids. V shed 5 bases and J 4 bases; nucleotides not matched to a gene: 5. The CDR3 DNA reads TGTGCCAGCAGTCCCGGACAGGAATACGAGCAGTACTTC. It is translated as CASSPGQEYEQYF.

This clonotype has more than one count but fewer than ten. The V and J genes are TRBV10-3 and TRBJ2-3, with a possible D match to TRBD1 (7 bases). Trimming stripped 10 bases from V and 4 bases from J, with 12 bases between. This CDR3 is built from 12 residues. Germline V gene data show CDR1 as ENHRY and CDR2 as SYGVKD. CDR3 sequence (DNA): TGTGCCACCACAGGGGAGGCAGATACGCAGTATTTT. As protein: CATTGEADTQYF.